These 7 T cell receptor beta chains were sequenced from one sample in a study of control samples from healthy donors and cancer patients. Sequencing was performed with immunoSEQ multiplex PCR; in TCRdb, only in-frame clones are kept and a portion is missing. The sample holds some 190,000 clones, about 91% seen once. Material: blood. The receptors come from a young man in good health.

The rearrangement joins TRBV2 to TRBJ2-3; tentatively, D is TRBD1 (5 bases). Deletions cut 6 bases from V and 6 bases from J, with 16 bases between. The V gene's germline CDR1 is SNHLY and CDR2 FYNNEI. This CDR3 region has 14 residues. The CDR3 bases are TGTGCCAGCAGGAAAAGACAGATATTGGATACGCAGTATTTT. It specifies CASRKRQILDTQYF.

The chain combines TRBV11-2 with TRBJ1-2; 12 nucleotides line up with TRBD1. Germline values: CDR1 SGHAT, CDR2 FQNNGV. With 6 bases clipped from V and 5 bases from J, the junction kept 7 bases outside the gene matches. This CDR3 has 15 residues. The CDR3 region is CASRPGQGAQYGYTF. Here the CDR3 DNA reads TGTGCCAGCAGGCCGGGACAGGGGGCGCAGTATGGCTACACCTTC.

This chain joins TRBV5-1 and TRBJ2-1; 10 positions agree with TRBD1. J gave up 8 bases and V 3 bases, and 11 bases lay outside the gene matches. Germline V gives CDR1 SGHRS, CDR2 YFSETQ. This CDR3 contains 16 residues. For the CDR3, the DNA is TGCGCCAGCAGCTCCATTTCAGGACAGGGGGTGGATGAGCAGTTCTTC. Protein: CASSSISGQGVDEQFF.

This chain connects TRBV5-1 to TRBJ2-3; the match to TRBD1 covers 10 bases. Germline V gene lookup returns CDR1 SGHRS and CDR2 YFSETQ. There are 15 residues in the CDR3. With V trimmed by 5 bases and J by 1 base, 4 bases remained unmatched. CDR3 protein: CASSPGTGGTDTQYF. The CDR3, as DNA: TGCGCCAGCAGTCCCGGGACAGGGGGCACAGATACGCAGTATTTT.

V is TRBV7-2 and J is TRBJ2-7; TRBD2 agrees at 10 bases. V lost 2 bases, J lost 0 bases, and 4 bases stayed unmatched. This CDR3 is built from 16 residues. Germline CDR1 SGHTA, CDR2 FQGNSA. The CDR3 DNA reads as TGTGCCAGCAGCTTATGGGGACTAGCGAACTCCTACGAGCAGTACTTC. Its protein is CASSLWGLANSYEQYF.

The J gene is TRBJ1-1, the V gene TRBV7-9; D not resolved. The CDR3 loop spans 14 amino acids. Trimming took off 10 bases at V and 6 bases at J, with 21 bases between the two ends. Germline CDR1 and CDR2: SEHNR and FQNEAQ (reference sequence). CDR3 protein: CATLTGDIASEAFF. CDR3 DNA: TGTGCCACCCTGACCGGGGATATAGCTTCTGAAGCTTTCTTT.

Only one count was recorded for this clone. V is TRBV2 and J is TRBJ1-6, with D possibly being TRBD1 (6 bases). CDR1 is SNHLY, CDR2 FYNNEI, per germline. V shed 5 bases and J shed 8 bases, with 13 bases lying between them. The CDR3 is made up of 14 amino acids. The DNA of the CDR3 is TGTGCCAGCAGTCATGGGGGGCAGGATTCACCCCTCCACTTT. Protein sequence: CASSHGGQDSPLHF.